This T cell receptor beta chain emerged from a study of blood T cells in healthy people across ages. Whole-study findings and limits: Significant beta diversity loss was already apparent by age around 40, declining roughly linearly.

In regard to this clonotype: Its specificity is not known. A much larger clone lies a single base off, so this may be a read error.

In germline, CDR1 is SGDLS, CDR2 YYNGEE. CDR3 length: 15 residues. For the second PCR, which ran for about 7 to 12 cycles, a sample-barcoded 5' primer and a J-beta primer mix were used. MiXCR was run by TCRdb on the 5' RACE reads, yielding one entry per CDR3 protein. Among 650,000 to 900,000 distinct CDR3 sequences listed, around 62% were seen once. The clonotype originates from a man aged 25 to 40 in good health. The chain is built from TRBV9 and TRBJ2-2; 7 nucleotides match TRBD2. Sequencing input: blood. The CDR3 coding sequence is TGTGCCAGCAGCGTAGCGGGACTAAACACCGGGGAGCTGTCTTTT. This sequence encodes CASSVAGLNTGELSF.